The clone carrying this TCR beta chain was observed a single time. The CDR3 extends over 15 amino acids. Trimming removed 1 base at V and 4 bases at J, with 10 bases between. Germline V gene data show CDR1 as LGHDT and CDR2 as YNNKEL (reference sequence). The data derive from a study of blood T cell repertoires in COVID-19. At the level of the study: T cells, B-cell-depleted T cells, or PBMCs supplied cDNA or gDNA.

Participant age was about 18 to 89 years, and participants resided in fewer than 30 US areas. Cohorts were assigned according to the clinical history that participants reported. Cohort 3 recovered donors had two negative PCRs, clearance, or symptom resolution. The assay was immunoSEQ multiplex PCR, and TCRdb's table has in-frame clones only and misses some. The top ten hold 1.7% of the sample, which has some 270,000 clones, approximately 91% seen once. The sequencing sample was made of PBMCs or T cells enriched from blood (not recorded which). The receptor's source is a woman between 40 and 50 years old who had recovered from COVID-19. The chain employs TRBV3-1 (or the pseudogene TRBV3-2) and TRBJ2-2; TRBD1 might be the D (6 bases). The chain's CDR3 is CASSQGGQGTGELFF. The CDR3 DNA reads as TGTGCCAGCAGCCAAGGGGGGCAGGGCACCGGGGAGCTGTTTTTT.